One T cell receptor beta chain is described in this entry. The data were obtained in a study of OX40 agonist ivuxolimab in advanced cancers. The repertoire was sequenced with immunoSEQ multiplex PCR; TCRdb's copy has only in-frame clones and lacks some. The sample records tens of thousands of clones, about four fifths being singletons. Per germline, CDR1 SGHTA and CDR2 FQGNSA. V lost 8 bases to trimming and J lost 3 bases, with 19 bases between them. The CDR3 spans 16 residues. The material sequenced was CD4+ or CD8+ T cells sorted from blood, taken in a trial of the OX40 agonist ivuxolimab. This sequence originates from an adult with an advanced solid tumor such as melanoma, head and neck, liver or kidney cancer. The chain is built from TRBV7-2 and TRBJ2-2; D uncertain. The CDR3 is CASPPSGPTDTGELFF. The CDR3 DNA is TGTGCCAGCCCCCCCTCTGGCCCTACCGACACCGGGGAGCTGTTTTTT.